These T cell receptor beta chains were read from a single sample in a study of vaccination effects on CD4 cells after COVID-19. The antigens these receptors bind are not known. Profiled with immunoSEQ multiplex PCR; TCRdb holds only in-frame clones, not every one. The table lists some 70,000 clones, around 81% of them singletons. This material consisted of CD4+ T cells from PBMCs cultured with HCoV-229E spike peptides, taken after COVID-19 vaccination. All receptors derive from a human donor who received a COVID-19 vaccine. Both conserved end residues are part of each CDR3. A D gene is named only where the DNA matches it firmly. Clone size is given for some rows only: seen once, a few or many times, or a class if the clone is expanded.

CDR3aa | CDR3nt | d_gene | abundance | j_gene | v_gene
CASRSPSGTHNTGELFF | TGTGCCAGTAGGTCACCCTCCGGGACCCATAACACCGGGGAGCTGTTTTTT | - | - | TRBJ2-2 | TRBV19
CASSKGGHMELFF | TGTGCCAGCAGCAAAGGGGGACACATGGAGCTGTTTTTT | - | few | TRBJ2-2 | TRBV5-6
CASSEQGSYTEAFF | TGTGCCAGCAGCGAACAGGGATCGTACACTGAAGCTTTCTTT | - | once | TRBJ1-1 | TRBV7-2
CASSLAGRANTEAFF | TGTGCCAGCAGCTTAGCCGGCAGGGCGAACACTGAAGCTTTCTTT | - | - | TRBJ1-1 | TRBV7-9
CASSLDREDPYGYTF | TGTGCCAGTAGTTTGGACAGGGAGGACCCCTATGGCTACACCTTC | TRBD1 | - | TRBJ1-2 | TRBV19
CASSSLGGGNSPLHF | TGTGCCAGCAGCTCCCTCGGGGGGGGTAATTCACCCCTCCACTTT | - | - | TRBJ1-6 | TRBV27
CASSLAGQGAFF | TGTGCCAGCAGCTTAGCGGGACAGGGAGCTTTCTTT | TRBD1 | - | TRBJ1-1 | TRBV7-9
CASRRTGADTQYF | TGCGCCAGCAGAAGAACAGGGGCAGATACGCAGTATTTT | TRBD1 | once | TRBJ2-3 | TRBV10-1
CAIFSRRGETGELFF | TGTGCCATCTTTTCGCGCCGAGGGGAAACCGGGGAGCTGTTTTTT | - | - | TRBJ2-2 | TRBV10-3
CASSKAGNTIYF | TGTGCCAGTAGTAAAGCTGGAAACACCATATATTTT | - | few | TRBJ1-3 | TRBV19
CASSPSQLNEKLFF | TGTGCCAGCTCACCGTCCCAGCTTAATGAAAAACTGTTTTTT | - | - | TRBJ1-4 | TRBV18
CASSQDGARITEAFF | TGTGCCAGCAGCCAAGACGGGGCGCGTATCACTGAAGCTTTCTTT | - | - | TRBJ1-1 | TRBV3-1/TRBV3-2
CASSPFDRSEPQHF | TGTGCCAGCTCACCATTCGACAGGTCGGAGCCCCAGCATTTT | - | - | TRBJ1-5 | TRBV18
CASSRFGAAGDF | TGTGCCAGCAGCCGGTTTGGGGCCGCCGGGGACTTC | - | - | TRBJ2-5 | TRBV7-2
CASQVGGANTEAFF | TGTGCCAGCCAAGTCGGGGGCGCGAACACTGAAGCTTTCTTT | - | once | TRBJ1-1 | TRBV7-2
CASSSWDVLNYGYTF | TGTGCCAGCAGTTCATGGGACGTCCTTAACTATGGCTACACCTTC | - | few | TRBJ1-2 | TRBV28
CASSRPLTGANTEAFF | TGTGCCAGCTCACGACCTTTAACAGGGGCGAACACTGAAGCTTTCTTT | TRBD1 | - | TRBJ1-1 | TRBV18
CASSLRTLLNTEAFF | TGTGCCAGCTCACTCCGAACCCTTCTGAACACTGAAGCTTTCTTT | - | once | TRBJ1-1 | TRBV18
CASRPGTVNSPLHF | TGCGCCAGCCGTCCGGGGACAGTCAATTCACCCCTCCACTTT | TRBD1 | few | TRBJ1-6 | TRBV5-1
CASSPKLENNEQFF | TGTGCCAGCAGCCCCAAACTTGAGAACAATGAGCAGTTCTTC | - | - | TRBJ2-1 | TRBV5-4
CASKQGALRGYTF | TGTGCCAGCAAACAGGGGGCATTGCGTGGCTACACCTTC | TRBD1 | - | TRBJ1-2 | TRBV12-3/TRBV12-4
CASSLAGLFNEKLFF | TGCGCCAGCAGCTTGGCCGGTCTATTTAATGAAAAACTGTTTTTT | - | - | TRBJ1-4 | TRBV5-1
CASSLWGQGVGDTQYF | TGTGCCAGCAGCTTATGGGGACAGGGGGTCGGTGATACGCAGTATTTT | TRBD1 | - | TRBJ2-3 | TRBV7-3
CASSHPTGGMNTGELFF | TGCGCCAGCAGCCATCCGACAGGGGGTATGAACACCGGGGAGCTGTTTTTT | TRBD1 | - | TRBJ2-2 | TRBV4-1
CASSSSWTGGNEQFF | TGTGCCAGCAGTTCCTCGTGGACAGGGGGAAATGAGCAGTTCTTC | TRBD1 | - | TRBJ2-1 | TRBV6-6
CASSLDRVAETQYF | TGTGCCAGCAGCTTGGACAGGGTGGCAGAGACCCAGTACTTC | TRBD1 | - | TRBJ2-5 | TRBV7-2
CATDRFANTGELFF | TGTGCCACAGACAGATTCGCGAACACCGGGGAGCTGTTTTTT | - | - | TRBJ2-2 | TRBV7-9
CSVQRVGGPCAF | TGCAGCGTCCAACGAGTGGGCGGCCCCTGCGCCTTC | - | - | TRBJ1-2 | TRBV29-1
CASSTWDQPLAKNIQYF | TGTGCCAGCAGCACCTGGGACCAGCCCTTAGCCAAAAACATTCAGTACTTC | - | - | TRBJ2-4 | TRBV21-1
CASSMGFQETQYF | TGTGCCAGTAGTATGGGTTTCCAAGAGACCCAGTACTTC | - | - | TRBJ2-5 | TRBV19
CASSPEGAGELFF | TGTGCCAGCAGCCCGGAAGGAGCCGGGGAGCTGTTTTTT | - | - | TRBJ2-2 | TRBV2
CASRKQGYSNQPQHF | TGTGCCAGCAGAAAACAGGGTTATAGCAATCAGCCCCAGCATTTT | - | once | TRBJ1-5 | TRBV6-5
CASSLTGGSQPQHF | TGTGCCAGTAGTCTGACAGGGGGAAGTCAGCCCCAGCATTTT | TRBD1 | - | TRBJ1-5 | TRBV19
CASSLRRGLQETQYF | TGCGCCAGCAGCTTGAGACGGGGGCTCCAAGAGACCCAGTACTTC | - | - | TRBJ2-5 | TRBV5-1
CASSPQGGHQNQPQHF | TGTGCCAGCTCACCACAAGGGGGACACCAAAATCAGCCCCAGCATTTT | - | - | TRBJ1-5 | TRBV18
CSARTGFTLHF | TGCAGTGCTAGGACAGGGTTTACCCTCCACTTT | TRBD1 | - | TRBJ1-6 | TRBV20-1
CASSLQGAGYTEAFF | TGTGCCAGCAGTTTACAGGGGGCGGGGTACACTGAAGCTTTCTTT | TRBD1 | - | TRBJ1-1 | TRBV2
CASSPAWGVRELFF | TGTGCCAGCAGCCCCGCGTGGGGGGTCCGGGAGCTGTTTTTT | - | - | TRBJ2-2 | TRBV6-5
CASSLPHTYNEQFF | TGTGCCAGCAGTTTACCCCACACCTACAATGAGCAGTTCTTC | - | - | TRBJ2-1 | TRBV28
CASSLEGTGNTIYF | TGCGCCAGCAGCTTGGAAGGGACCGGAAACACCATATATTTT | - | - | TRBJ1-3 | TRBV5-1
CASSLDTSPGKLFF | TGTGCCAGCAGTCTCGACACCTCACCGGGAAAACTGTTTTTT | - | - | TRBJ1-4 | TRBV6-2/TRBV6-3
CASSLRAVPSSGNTIYF | TGTGCCAGCAGCTTAAGGGCAGTCCCAAGCTCTGGAAACACCATATATTTT | - | few | TRBJ1-3 | TRBV7-8
CASSQEGGQPQHF | TGCGCCAGCAGCCAAGAGGGGGGTCAGCCCCAGCATTTT | - | - | TRBJ1-5 | TRBV4-3
CASSLERDFYGTDTQYF | TGTGCCAGCAGTCTGGAGAGAGATTTCTACGGCACAGATACGCAGTATTTT | - | - | TRBJ2-3 | TRBV27
CASSEFLANAGYTF | TGTGCCAGCAGTGAATTTCTTGCCAACGCTGGCTACACCTTC | - | - | TRBJ1-2 | TRBV6-1
CASSLGQGASNYGYTF | TGTGCCAGCAGTTTGGGACAGGGGGCGTCGAACTATGGCTACACCTTC | TRBD1 | - | TRBJ1-2 | TRBV27
CSVEGGDHYGYTF | TGCAGCGTTGAAGGCGGGGATCACTATGGCTACACCTTC | - | - | TRBJ1-2 | TRBV29-1
CAGAHRAQDGYTF | TGTGCTGGAGCCCACCGGGCCCAGGATGGCTACACCTTC | - | few | TRBJ1-2 | TRBV30
CASSQGAYTIYF | TGTGCCAGCAGCCAGGGGGCATACACCATATATTTT | - | once | TRBJ1-3 | TRBV3-1/TRBV3-2
CASSLGRTTTDTQYF | TGTGCCAGCAGCTTAGGACGGACCACCACAGATACGCAGTATTTT | - | - | TRBJ2-3 | TRBV7-9
CASSQDGTVQTYGYTF | TGTGCCAGCAGCCAAGATGGGACAGTCCAGACTTATGGCTACACCTTC | TRBD1 | - | TRBJ1-2 | TRBV3-1/TRBV3-2
CASSIRPGELFF | TGTGCCAGTAGTATCAGGCCCGGGGAGCTGTTTTTT | - | - | TRBJ2-2 | TRBV19
CASRRDSASTDTQYF | TGCGCCAGCAGACGGGACTCCGCTAGCACAGATACGCAGTATTTT | - | - | TRBJ2-3 | TRBV5-1